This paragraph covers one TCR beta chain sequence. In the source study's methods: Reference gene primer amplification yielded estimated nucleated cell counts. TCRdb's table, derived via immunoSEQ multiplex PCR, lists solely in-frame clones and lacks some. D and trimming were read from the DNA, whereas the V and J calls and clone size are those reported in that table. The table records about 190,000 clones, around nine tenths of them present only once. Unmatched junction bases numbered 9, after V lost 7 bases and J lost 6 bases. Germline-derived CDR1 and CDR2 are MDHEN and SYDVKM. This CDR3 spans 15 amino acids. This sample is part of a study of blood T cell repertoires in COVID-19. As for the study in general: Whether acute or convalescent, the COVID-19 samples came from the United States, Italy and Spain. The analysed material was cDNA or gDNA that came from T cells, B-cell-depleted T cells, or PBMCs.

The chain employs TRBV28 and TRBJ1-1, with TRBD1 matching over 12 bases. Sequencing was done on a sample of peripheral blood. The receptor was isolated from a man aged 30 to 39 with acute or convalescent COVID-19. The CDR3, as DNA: TGTGCCAGCACCCTGGGGGGACAGGGGGCGTCTGAAGCTTTCTTT. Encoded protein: CASTLGGQGASEAFF.